The text below deals with one TCR beta chain. The data originate from a study of blood T cell repertoires in COVID-19. Using immunoSEQ multiplex PCR, the repertoire was profiled, and TCRdb retains in-frame clones only, with some absent. The profile covers fewer than 250,000 clones, with around 86% appearing a single time and 7% to 9% taken by the ten largest. Trimming removed 5 bases from V and 2 bases from J, with 11 bases in between. The CDR3 has 13 residues. Germline values: CDR1 SQVTM, CDR2 ANQGSEA. This sequence was found in a man aged 25-45 years in a cohort exposed to, infected with or recovered from COVID-19 (not recorded which). The sequenced sample consisted of PBMCs or T cells enriched from blood (not recorded which). The chain is built from TRBV29-1 and TRBJ2-3; no clear D. This CDR3 is CSVPPLNTDTQYF. The CDR3 DNA is TGCAGCGTTCCCCCACTCAACACAGATACGCAGTATTTT.